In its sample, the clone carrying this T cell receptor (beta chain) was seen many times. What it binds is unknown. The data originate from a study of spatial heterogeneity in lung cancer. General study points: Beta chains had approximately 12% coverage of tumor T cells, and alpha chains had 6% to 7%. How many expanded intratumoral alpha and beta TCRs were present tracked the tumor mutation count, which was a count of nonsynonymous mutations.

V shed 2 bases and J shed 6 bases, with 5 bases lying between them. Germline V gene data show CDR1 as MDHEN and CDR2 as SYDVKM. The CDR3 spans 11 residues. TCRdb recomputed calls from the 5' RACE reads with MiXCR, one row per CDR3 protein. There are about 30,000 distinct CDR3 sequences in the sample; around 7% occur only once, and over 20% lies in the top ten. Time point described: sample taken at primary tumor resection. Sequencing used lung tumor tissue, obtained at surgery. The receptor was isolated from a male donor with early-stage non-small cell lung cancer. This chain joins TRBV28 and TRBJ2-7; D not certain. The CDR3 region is CASSLRFEQYF. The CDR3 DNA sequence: TGTGCCAGCAGTTTACGTTTCGAGCAGTACTTC. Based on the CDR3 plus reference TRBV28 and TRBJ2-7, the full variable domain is DVKVTQSSRYLVKRTGEKVFLECVQDMDHENMFWYRQDPGLGLRLIYFSYDVKMKEKGDIPEGYSVSREKKERFSLILESASTNQTSMYLCASSLRFEQYFGPGTRLTVT.